The TCR beta chain described here comes from a study of T cell responses to AZD1222 COVID-19 vaccine. Method: immunoSEQ multiplex PCR; TCRdb's copy keeps in-frame clones and lacks some. Of roughly 96,000 clones listed, approximately 90% are singletons. In germline, CDR1 is SGHNT, CDR2 YENEEA. Trimming left V 6 bases short and J 8 bases short, with 10 bases between. The CDR3 spans 12 residues. This clone came up once. Antigen specificity is unknown. Study-wide results and limits: The donor cohort was predominantly white British with a female majority, and clonal diversity may have been underestimated. Among spike-specific TCRs, nearly half reportedly target unmutated variant regions. The number of AZD1222 recipients seropositive at baseline was only 5 to 7. Two doses of AZD1222 preceded a rise in Spike-specific TCR breadth and depth.

The sample here was peripheral blood, taken 28 days after the second AZD1222 dose. The chain uses TRBV11-3 and TRBJ1-4; D uncertain. This clonotype was sampled from an adult who received the AZD1222 COVID-19 vaccine. The CDR3, as DNA: TGTGCCAGCAGTCAACAGAGGGAAAAACTGTTTTTT. Protein sequence: CASSQQREKLFF.